The following is a T cell receptor beta chain sequence with its context. No antigen is known for it. Reverse transcription of roughly 0.45 to 1 ug RNA used random hexamers. The CDR3 of TCR beta was amplified by immunoSEQ multiplex PCR across 54 Vbeta and 13 Jbeta. TCRdb re-called the immunoSEQ multiplex PCR reads with MiXCR, one entry per CDR3 protein. The table includes 170,000 or so distinct CDR3 sequences, approximately 95% detected once. With V trimmed by 8 bases and J by 8 bases, 6 bases remained unmatched. This CDR3 region has 13 residues. Germline V gene sequence: CDR1 SNHLY, CDR2 FYNNEI. These data originate in a study of CD8 T cells in Susac syndrome. Turning to the study itself: Patients with Susac syndrome had blood drawn and were at that point therapy-naive, on corticosteroids, or on intravenous immunoglobulin alone.

Both CD4+ and CD8+ T cells were negatively isolated, and TEMRA cells underwent FACS enrichment. Broader study findings: The authors acknowledged that their TCR sequencing and HLA analysis involved a relatively small number of individuals.

The source of this sequence is a human donor with Susac syndrome. The source material was CD4+ T cells from PBMCs. V and J are TRBV2 and TRBJ2-1; TRBD2 agrees at 10 bases. The CDR3 is CASGLAELDEQFF. The CDR3 nucleotides are TGTGCCAGCGGACTAGCGGAGCTCGATGAGCAGTTCTTC. Based on the CDR3 plus reference TRBV2 and TRBJ2-1, the full variable domain is EPEVTQTPSHQVTQMGQEVILRCVPISNHLYFYWYRQILGQKVEFLVSFYNNEISEKSEIFDDQFSVERPDGSNFTLKIRSTKLEDSAMYFCASGLAELDEQFFGPGTRLTVL.